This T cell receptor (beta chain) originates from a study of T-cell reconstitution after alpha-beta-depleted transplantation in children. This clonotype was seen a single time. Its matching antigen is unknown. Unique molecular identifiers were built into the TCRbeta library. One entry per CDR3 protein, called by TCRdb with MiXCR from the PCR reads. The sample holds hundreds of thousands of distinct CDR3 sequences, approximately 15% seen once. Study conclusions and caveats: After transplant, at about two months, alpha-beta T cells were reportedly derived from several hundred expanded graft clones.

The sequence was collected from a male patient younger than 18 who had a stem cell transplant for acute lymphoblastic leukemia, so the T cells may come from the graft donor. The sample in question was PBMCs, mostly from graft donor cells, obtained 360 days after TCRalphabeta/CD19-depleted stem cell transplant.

CDR3 residues: CASCPFRARDRGGVEQFF. DNA of the CDR3: TGTGCCAGCTGCCCTTTTAGGGCCCGGGACAGGGGGGGAGTTGAGCAGTTCTTC. This chain connects TRBV3-1 to TRBJ2-1; TRBD1 matches 11 bases. Germline CDR1 and CDR2: LGHDT and YNNKEL (reference sequence). The CDR3 covers 18 residues. J gave up 9 bases and V 8 bases, and 21 bases lay outside the gene matches.